The 2 T cell receptor beta chains in this list originate from one sample, sequenced in a study of blood T cell repertoires in COVID-19 (dated by TCRdb to the early 2020s). Library construction relied on the immunoSEQ multiplex PCR assay. Drawn from immuneACCESS, this table holds only the in-frame rearrangements with V and J called that TCRdb kept. Clones are partly lost; checked studies trace under half to an unresolved V gene and leave the rest unexplained. Here the sample has 65,000 to 90,000 clones; around 90% occur a single time. Around 9.9% of the sample rests with the top ten. Material for sequencing was peripheral blood. These TCRs come from a woman aged 18-29 years with acute or convalescent COVID-19.

The table lists this clone with a count of one. V gene TRBV4-2 combines with J gene TRBJ1-2; 7 positions match TRBD1. Per germline, CDR1 LGHNA and CDR2 YNFKEQ. Trimming removed 3 bases from V and 3 bases from J; junction bases left unmatched: 7. The CDR3 extends over 15 amino acids. The CDR3 protein is CASSHEKTGDYGYTF. CDR3 coding DNA: TGTGCCAGCAGCCACGAAAAAACAGGGGACTATGGCTACACCTTC.

This clone was seen more than once but under ten times. V and J are TRBV7-8 and TRBJ1-6; perhaps TRBD1 as D (5 bases). The germline V and J ends were trimmed by 1 base and 9 bases, with 13 bases remaining between them. From germline, CDR1 is SGHVS and CDR2 FQNEAQ. This CDR3 has 15 residues. CDR3 region: CASSLVAGGGSPLHF. The CDR3 bases are TGTGCCAGCAGCTTAGTTGCTGGGGGAGGTTCACCCCTCCACTTT.